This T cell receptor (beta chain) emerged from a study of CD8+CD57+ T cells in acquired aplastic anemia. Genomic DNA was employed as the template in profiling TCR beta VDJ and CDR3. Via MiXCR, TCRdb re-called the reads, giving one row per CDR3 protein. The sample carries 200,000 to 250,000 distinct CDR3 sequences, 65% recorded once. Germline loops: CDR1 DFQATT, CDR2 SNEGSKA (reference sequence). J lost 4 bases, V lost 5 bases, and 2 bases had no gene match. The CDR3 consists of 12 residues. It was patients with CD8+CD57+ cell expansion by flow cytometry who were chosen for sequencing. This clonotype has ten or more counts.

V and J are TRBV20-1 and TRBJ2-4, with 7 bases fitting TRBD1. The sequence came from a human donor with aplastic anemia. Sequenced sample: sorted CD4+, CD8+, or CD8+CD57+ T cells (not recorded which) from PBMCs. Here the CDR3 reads CSARDRKNIQYF. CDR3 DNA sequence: TGCAGTGCTCGGGACAGAAAAAACATTCAGTACTTC.